Sequencing of this T cell receptor beta chain was carried out in a study of human T cells and chemical hapten exposure. This CDR3 spans 13 amino acids. The V gene's germline CDR1 is LNHDA and CDR2 SQIVND (reference sequence). V was shortened by 5 bases and J by 3 bases, with 10 bases between the two germline ends. A single record per CDR3 protein comes from TCRdb applying MiXCR to the RACE reads. The data show approximately 80,000 distinct CDR3 sequences, 14% seen once. Time point specified: pre-sensitization, week 0. As to treatment: therapeutic diphenylcyclopropenone sensitization with weekly scalp DPC.

The sequencing used whole blood, collected in connection with sensitization to the hapten diphenylcyclopropenone (DPC). The V call is TRBV19, the J call TRBJ1-1; D gene uncertain. The TCR comes from a woman aged 45-65 years with alopecia areata. Some clones in this sample may be carry-over from other donors' samples. The CDR3 sequence: CASSYRVDTEAFF. CDR3 nucleotides: TGTGCCAGTAGTTACCGGGTAGACACTGAAGCTTTCTTT.